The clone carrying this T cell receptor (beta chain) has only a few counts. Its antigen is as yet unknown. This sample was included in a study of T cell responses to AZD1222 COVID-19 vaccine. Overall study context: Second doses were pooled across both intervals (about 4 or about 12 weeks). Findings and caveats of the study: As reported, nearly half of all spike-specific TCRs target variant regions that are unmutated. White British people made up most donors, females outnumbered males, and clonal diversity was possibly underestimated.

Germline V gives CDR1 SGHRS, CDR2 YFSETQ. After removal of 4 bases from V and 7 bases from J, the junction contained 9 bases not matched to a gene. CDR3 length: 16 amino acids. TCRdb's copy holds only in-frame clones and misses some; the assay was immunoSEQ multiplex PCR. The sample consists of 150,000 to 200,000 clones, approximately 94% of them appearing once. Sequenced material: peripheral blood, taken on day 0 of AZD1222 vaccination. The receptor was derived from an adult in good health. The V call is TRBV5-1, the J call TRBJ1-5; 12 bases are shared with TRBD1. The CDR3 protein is CASSLGQGAKRQPQHF. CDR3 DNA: TGCGCCAGCAGCCTGGGACAGGGGGCGAAGCGGCAGCCCCAGCATTTT.